The entry that follows covers one T cell receptor (beta chain) sequence. CDR3 length: 15 residues. Per germline, CDR1 SGHVS and CDR2 FQNEAQ. V lost 5 bases to trimming and J lost 0 bases; unmatched junction nucleotides: 6. This sample was taken from a study of blood T cell repertoires in COVID-19. Clones were read by immunoSEQ multiplex PCR, and TCRdb kept only the in-frame ones, dropping some. Of hundreds of thousands of clones listed, around 89% were seen once; the top ten hold about 6.7%. This TCR came from a woman aged 25 to 39 with COVID-19, enrolled during active disease. The chain joins TRBV7-8 to TRBJ2-7, with 8 positions matching TRBD1. The specimen sequenced was peripheral blood. The CDR3 loop reads CASSVGTGRSYEQYF. Written as DNA, the CDR3 is TGTGCCAGCAGCGTGGGGACAGGCCGCTCCTACGAGCAGTACTTC.